These T cell receptor beta chains were read from a single sample in a study of OX40 agonist ivuxolimab in advanced cancers. Produced via immunoSEQ multiplex PCR; TCRdb's table is partial and in-frame only. The sample includes tens of thousands of clones, around 87% of them seen just once. The material sequenced was CD4+ or CD8+ T cells sorted from blood, taken in a trial of the OX40 agonist ivuxolimab. These receptors were obtained from an adult with an advanced solid tumor such as melanoma, head and neck, liver or kidney cancer. Both conserved end residues are part of each CDR3. A D gene is named only where the DNA matches it firmly. Size is omitted from some rows. Given values are once, few, many or a class for expanded clones.

>-|TRBD1|TRBV7-6|TRBJ2-1
TGTGCCAGCAGCTTACGGGACAGGGCTGAGCAGTTCTTC
CASSLRDRAEQFF
>-|TRBD1|TRBV4-3|TRBJ1-1
TGCGCCAGCAGCCCGACAGGGTACGCTGAAGCTTTCTTT
CASSPTGYAEAFF
>-|-|TRBV5-5|TRBJ2-7
TGTGCCAGCAGCTCAACAGTCTCCTACGAGCAGTACTTC
CASSSTVSYEQYF
>-|-|TRBV5-5|TRBJ2-1
TGTGCCAGCAGCCTTTTGATAGGAGCGTCCCATGAGCAGTTCTTC
CASSLLIGASHEQFF
>-|-|TRBV7-8|TRBJ1-2
TGTGCCAGCAGCTTAGCGGGTCCGGTTGACTATGGCTACACCTTC
CASSLAGPVDYGYTF
>-|-|TRBV2|TRBJ2-3
TGTGCCAGCAGTGGGATGAAGGATACGCAGTATTTT
CASSGMKDTQYF
>few|-|TRBV6-1|TRBJ1-5
TGTGCCAGCACCAGATACGGGTATAGCAATCAGCCCCAGCATTTT
CASTRYGYSNQPQHF
>-|-|TRBV15|TRBJ2-2
TGTGCCACCAGCAGAGATAACGTTTACACCGGGGAGCTGTTTTTT
CATSRDNVYTGELFF
>-|TRBD1|TRBV7-2|TRBJ1-1
TGTGCCAGCAGCTCGGACAGGGGATCTGAAGCTTTCTTT
CASSSDRGSEAFF
>-|-|TRBV6-5|TRBJ1-1
TGTGCCAGCAGTTACGAAGGGATCAACACTGAAGCTTTCTTT
CASSYEGINTEAFF
>-|-|TRBV10-3|TRBJ2-3
TGTGCCATCAGTGAGGGCACAGTGGGGATTGCGGATACGCAGTATTTT
CAISEGTVGIADTQYF
>-|-|TRBV9|TRBJ2-7
TGTGCCAGCAGCGTAGGGCTAATCGGCGAGCAGTACTTC
CASSVGLIGEQYF
>once|-|TRBV27|TRBJ2-3
TGTGCCAGCAGTCCCTATAGCACAGATACGCAGTATTTT
CASSPYSTDTQYF
>-|-|TRBV18|TRBJ1-4
TGTGCCAGCTCACCAGCGGCAAGTAATGAAAAACTGTTTTTT
CASSPAASNEKLFF
>-|-|TRBV13|TRBJ1-1
TGTGCCAGCAGCTTAAATGGAGGGAACACTGAAGCTTTCTTT
CASSLNGGNTEAFF
>-|-|TRBV4-3|TRBJ2-2
TGCGCCAGCAGCCAAGATCTTGAGTCGGGGTGGTTGTCCGGGGAGCTGTTTTTT
CASSQDLESGWLSGELFF
>-|TRBD1|TRBV5-1|TRBJ2-7
TGCGCCAGCCGCTACAGGACAGGGACGGGCGAGCAGTACTTC
CASRYRTGTGEQYF
>-|-|TRBV5-6|TRBJ1-1
TGTGCCAGCAGCTTGGTGGGCGGTGAAGCTTTCTTT
CASSLVGGEAFF
>-|-|TRBV5-5|TRBJ2-7
TGTGCCAGCAGCTTGGACCCGACAATCTCCTACGAGCAGTACTTC
CASSLDPTISYEQYF
>many|-|TRBV27|TRBJ2-1
TGTGCCAGCAGTTTGTCCCAGGGATTGGATGAGCAGTTCTTC
CASSLSQGLDEQFF
>-|-|TRBV18|TRBJ2-5
TGTGCCAGCTCACCCCCCCCGGGACACCCCCAGTACTTC
CASSPPPGHPQYF
>-|-|TRBV28|TRBJ1-2
TGTGCCAGCAGTCTCCATCGATCGGGCTATGGCTACACCTTC
CASSLHRSGYGYTF
>-|TRBD1|TRBV11-2|TRBJ1-1
TGTGCCAGCAGCTTAGCACCAGACAGGGTTGGGGCTTTCTTT
CASSLAPDRVGAFF
>-|-|TRBV27|TRBJ2-1
TGTGCCAGCAGTCCCGGGGACGGGAGCTCCTACAATGAGCAGTTCTTC
CASSPGDGSSYNEQFF
>once|-|TRBV10-2|TRBJ2-7
TGCGCCAGCAGTGAGTCGAAGGCAGACGAGCAGTACTTC
CASSESKADEQYF
>-|-|TRBV11-2|TRBJ2-3
TGTGCCAGCAGCCCGGGCACAGATACGCAGTATTTT
CASSPGTDTQYF
>-|-|TRBV14|TRBJ2-5
TGTGCCAGCAGCCCCTGGCAATCAGGGACCCAGTACTTC
CASSPWQSGTQYF
>-|TRBD1|TRBV13|TRBJ1-3
TGTGCCAGCAGCCTCCGGACAGGGTTGAACACCATATATTTT
CASSLRTGLNTIYF
>-|TRBD1|TRBV2|TRBJ1-4
TGTGCCAGCAGGGGGGACAGGGGCATGGGTCAAGCTAATGAAAAACTGTTTTTT
CASRGDRGMGQANEKLFF
>-|-|TRBV28|TRBJ2-2
TGTGCCAGCAGTTTACTCGTCCGGGAGCTGTTTTTT
CASSLLVRELFF
>-|-|TRBV6-5|TRBJ2-7
TGTGCCAGCAGTTACTCGATTTCGACAGACTCCTACGAGCAGTACTTC
CASSYSISTDSYEQYF
>-|TRBD1|TRBV28|TRBJ2-7
TGTGCCAGCAGCGAGTATCCGGGACAGGAAGGCGAGCAGTACTTC
CASSEYPGQEGEQYF
>-|-|TRBV29-1|TRBJ1-2
TGCAGCGTTGATGGGGGAGGAGGACCCTATGGCTACACCTTC
CSVDGGGGPYGYTF
>-|-|TRBV27|TRBJ2-1
TGTGCCAGCACCGGCGGGACACACTCCTACAATGAGCAGTTCTTC
CASTGGTHSYNEQFF
>-|-|TRBV6-5|TRBJ2-2
TGTGCCAGCAGTTACTCTCCGGGACCCAACACCGGGGAGCTGTTTTTT
CASSYSPGPNTGELFF
>few|-|TRBV11-3|TRBJ2-7
TGTGCCAGCAGCCAAGCCCCGACAGGCTCCTACGAGCAGTACTTC
CASSQAPTGSYEQYF
>-|TRBD1|TRBV6-6|TRBJ1-2
TGTGCCAGCAGGGACGGGACAGAAGAGTACACCTTC
CASRDGTEEYTF
>-|-|TRBV5-1|TRBJ1-2
TGCGCCAGCAGCCCTGAGGACAGCTATGGCTACACCTTC
CASSPEDSYGYTF
>-|-|TRBV28|TRBJ1-2
TGTGCCAGCAGTTTATTCTACTCCAGGGGCGGCTACACCTTC
CASSLFYSRGGYTF
>-|-|TRBV5-1|TRBJ1-5
TGCGCCAGCAGCTTGGAGTTCGGGAGCAATCAGCCCCAGCATTTT
CASSLEFGSNQPQHF
>-|TRBD2|TRBV9|TRBJ2-1
TGTGCCAGCAGCTATGGCGGGGGTCACAATGAGCAGTTCTTC
CASSYGGGHNEQFF
>-|-|TRBV6-5|TRBJ1-2
TGTGCCAGCAGTCAGGGTTTTGGCTACACCTTC
CASSQGFGYTF
>-|-|TRBV19|TRBJ1-1
TGTGCCAGTAGCCCCTCGGACAGCATGAACACTGAAGCTTTCTTT
CASSPSDSMNTEAFF
>few|-|TRBV27|TRBJ1-1
TGTGCCAGCAGTTTAACGCCCTCGTTGGGGTCGACTGAAGCTTTCTTT
CASSLTPSLGSTEAFF
>-|-|TRBV7-2|TRBJ1-2
TGTGCCAGCAGCTTTGACCACAGGTTGGTGAGCTATGGCTACACCTTC
CASSFDHRLVSYGYTF
>-|TRBD1|TRBV28|TRBJ1-6
TGTGCCAGCAGCGACCCCAGGGACAGGGTTGATTCACCCCTCCACTTT
CASSDPRDRVDSPLHF
>-|-|TRBV9|TRBJ2-3
TGTGCCAGCAGCGCCCGAGGTGGGGGAACAGATACGCAGTATTTT
CASSARGGGTDTQYF
>once|-|TRBV27|TRBJ1-5
TGTGCCAGCAGTGTCGGGGCGGAGAATCAGCCCCAGCATTTT
CASSVGAENQPQHF
>-|-|TRBV6-5|TRBJ2-1
TGTGCCAGCAGTTACAGGAGCGCCGGCCCCAATGAGCAGTTCTTC
CASSYRSAGPNEQFF
>once|-|TRBV5-1|TRBJ2-5
TGCGCCAGCAGCTTTTTTGGGGGCCAAGAGACCCAGTACTTC
CASSFFGGQETQYF
>-|TRBD1|TRBV5-6|TRBJ2-7
TGTGCCAGCAGCTTGGAACAGGGGGTCTCCTACGAGCAGTACTTC
CASSLEQGVSYEQYF